This T cell receptor (beta chain) was obtained from a study of monozygotic twins with inflammatory bowel disease. Study results and caveats: On the inverse Simpson index, IBD patients scored lower for TCRbeta diversity than healthy co-twins.

Isolation of total RNA was performed on whole blood, with no prior T cell sorting. As to this clonotype: As yet, its antigen is unknown.

This CDR3 contains 15 residues. Per germline, CDR1 SGHKS and CDR2 YYEKEE (reference sequence). Roughly 3,500 ng of total RNA went into each TCR library. TCRdb re-called the 5' RACE reads; every CDR3 protein appears as one record, without DNA. The table lists 210,000 or so distinct CDR3 sequences, with approximately 7.7% in the top ten. The receptor was derived from a human donor with ulcerative colitis or Crohn's disease, or a healthy co-twin of an affected twin (not recorded which). J is TRBJ2-3 and V is TRBV5-5; TCRdb picks TRBD2, but there is no DNA to check that call. Material: blood. The CDR3 sequence is CASSRVGHDTDTQYF.